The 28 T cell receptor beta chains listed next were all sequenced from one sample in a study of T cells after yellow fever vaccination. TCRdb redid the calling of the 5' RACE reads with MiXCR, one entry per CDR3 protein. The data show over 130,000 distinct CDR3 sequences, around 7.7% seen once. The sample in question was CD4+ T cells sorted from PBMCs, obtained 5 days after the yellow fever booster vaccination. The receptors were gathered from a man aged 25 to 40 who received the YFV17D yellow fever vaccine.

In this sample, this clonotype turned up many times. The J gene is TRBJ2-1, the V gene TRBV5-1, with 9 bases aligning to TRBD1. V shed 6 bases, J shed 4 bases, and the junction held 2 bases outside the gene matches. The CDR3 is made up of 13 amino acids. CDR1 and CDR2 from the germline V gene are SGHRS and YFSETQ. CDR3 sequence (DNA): TGCGCCAGCAAGGGACAGGGATACAATGAGCAGTTCTTC. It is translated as CASKGQGYNEQFF.

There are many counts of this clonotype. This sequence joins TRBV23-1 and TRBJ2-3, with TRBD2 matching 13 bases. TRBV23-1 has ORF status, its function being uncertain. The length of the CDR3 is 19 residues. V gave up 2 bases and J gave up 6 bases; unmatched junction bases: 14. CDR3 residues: CASSQPCPGLLAGGDTQYF. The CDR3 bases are TGCGCCAGCAGTCAACCCTGCCCGGGGTTACTAGCGGGAGGGGATACGCAGTATTTT.

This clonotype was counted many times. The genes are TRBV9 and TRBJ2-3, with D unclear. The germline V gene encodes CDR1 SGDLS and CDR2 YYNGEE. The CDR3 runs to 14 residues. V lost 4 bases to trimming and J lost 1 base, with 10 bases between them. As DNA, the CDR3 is TGTGCCAGCAGCCCTCGTGACGGCACAGATACGCAGTATTTT. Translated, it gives CASSPRDGTDTQYF.

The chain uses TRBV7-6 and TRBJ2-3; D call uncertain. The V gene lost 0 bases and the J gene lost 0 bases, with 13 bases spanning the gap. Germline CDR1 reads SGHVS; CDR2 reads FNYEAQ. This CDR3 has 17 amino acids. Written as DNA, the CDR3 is TGTGCCAGCAGCTTAGCCTTCACAATAGGGAGCACAGATACGCAGTATTTT. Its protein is CASSLAFTIGSTDTQYF.

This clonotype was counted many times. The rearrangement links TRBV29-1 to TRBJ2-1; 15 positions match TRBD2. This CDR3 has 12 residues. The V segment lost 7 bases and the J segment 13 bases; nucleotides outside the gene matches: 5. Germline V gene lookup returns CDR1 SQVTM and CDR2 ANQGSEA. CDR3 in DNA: TGCAGCGCTCGGACTAGCGGGAGGGTTCAGTTCTTC. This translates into CSARTSGRVQFF.

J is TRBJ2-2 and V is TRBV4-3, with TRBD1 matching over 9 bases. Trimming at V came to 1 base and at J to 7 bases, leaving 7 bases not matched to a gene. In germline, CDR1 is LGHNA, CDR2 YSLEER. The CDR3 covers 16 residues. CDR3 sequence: CASSQGIQGAFGELFF. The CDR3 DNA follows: TGCGCCAGCAGCCAAGGGATACAGGGGGCATTCGGGGAGCTGTTTTTT.

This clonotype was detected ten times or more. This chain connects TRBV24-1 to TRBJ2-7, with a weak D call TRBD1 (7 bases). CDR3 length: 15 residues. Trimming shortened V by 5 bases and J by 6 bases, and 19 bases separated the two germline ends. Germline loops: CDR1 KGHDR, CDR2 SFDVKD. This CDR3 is CATSADQGGLAEQYF. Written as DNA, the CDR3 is TGTGCCACCAGTGCCGACCAGGGGGGCCTTGCCGAGCAGTACTTC.

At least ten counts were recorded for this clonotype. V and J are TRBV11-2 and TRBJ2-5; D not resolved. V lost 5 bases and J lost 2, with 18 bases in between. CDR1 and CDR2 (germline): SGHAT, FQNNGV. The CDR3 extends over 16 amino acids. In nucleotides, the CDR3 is TGTGCCAGCAGCCCCAATTGGAGAGGTAGTCAAGAGACCCAGTACTTC. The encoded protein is CASSPNWRGSQETQYF. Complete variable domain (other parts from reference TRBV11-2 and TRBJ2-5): EAGVAQSPRYKIIEKRQSVAFWCNPISGHATLYWYQQILGQGPKLLIQFQNNGVVDDSQLPKDRFSAERLKGVDSTLKIQPAKLEDSAVYLCASSPNWRGSQETQYFGPGTRLLVL.

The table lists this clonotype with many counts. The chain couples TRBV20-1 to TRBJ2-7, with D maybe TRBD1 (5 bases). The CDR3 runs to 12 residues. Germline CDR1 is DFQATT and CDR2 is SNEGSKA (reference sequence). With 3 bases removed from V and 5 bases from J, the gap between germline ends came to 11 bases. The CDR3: CSARKRGNEQYF. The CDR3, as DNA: TGCAGTGCTAGGAAAAGGGGAAACGAGCAGTACTTC.

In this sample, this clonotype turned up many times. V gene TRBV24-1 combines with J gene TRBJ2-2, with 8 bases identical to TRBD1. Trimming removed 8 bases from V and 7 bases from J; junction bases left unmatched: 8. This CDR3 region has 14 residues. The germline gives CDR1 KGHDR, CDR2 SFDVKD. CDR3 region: CATTAAGGFGELFF. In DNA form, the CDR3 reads TGTGCCACCACCGCTGCAGGGGGCTTCGGGGAGCTGTTTTTT.

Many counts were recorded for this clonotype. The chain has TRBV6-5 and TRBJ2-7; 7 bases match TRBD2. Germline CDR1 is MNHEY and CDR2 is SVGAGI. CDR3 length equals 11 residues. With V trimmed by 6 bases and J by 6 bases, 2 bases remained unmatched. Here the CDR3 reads CASSRGSEQYF. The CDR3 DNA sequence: TGTGCCAGCAGCCGCGGGAGCGAGCAGTACTTC.

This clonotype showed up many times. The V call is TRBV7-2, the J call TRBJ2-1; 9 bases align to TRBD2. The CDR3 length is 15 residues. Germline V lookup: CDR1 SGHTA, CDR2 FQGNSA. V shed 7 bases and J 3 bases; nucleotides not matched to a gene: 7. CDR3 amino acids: CASTPLAGYYNEQFF. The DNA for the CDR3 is TGTGCCAGCACTCCTCTAGCGGGGTACTACAATGAGCAGTTCTTC.

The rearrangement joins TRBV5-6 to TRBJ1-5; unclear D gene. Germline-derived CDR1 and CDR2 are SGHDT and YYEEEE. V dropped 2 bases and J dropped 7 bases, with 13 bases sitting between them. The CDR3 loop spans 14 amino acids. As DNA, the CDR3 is TGTGCCAGCAGCTTAGGGTCAGGCCCCCAGCCCCAGCATTTT. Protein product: CASSLGSGPQPQHF.

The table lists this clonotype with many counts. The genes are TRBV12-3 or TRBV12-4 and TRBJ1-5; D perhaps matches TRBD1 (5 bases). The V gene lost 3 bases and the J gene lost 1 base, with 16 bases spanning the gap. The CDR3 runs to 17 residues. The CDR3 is CASSFGLGTGSNQPQHF. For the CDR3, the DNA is TGTGCCAGCAGTTTTGGGTTAGGGACGGGAAGCAATCAGCCCCAGCATTTT.

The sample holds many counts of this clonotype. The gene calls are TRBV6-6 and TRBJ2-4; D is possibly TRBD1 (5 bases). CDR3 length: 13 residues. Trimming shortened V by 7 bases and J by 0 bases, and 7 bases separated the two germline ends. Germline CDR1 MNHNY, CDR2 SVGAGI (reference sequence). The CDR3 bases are TGTGCCAGCACAGGGCTAGCCAAAAACATTCAGTACTTC. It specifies CASTGLAKNIQYF.

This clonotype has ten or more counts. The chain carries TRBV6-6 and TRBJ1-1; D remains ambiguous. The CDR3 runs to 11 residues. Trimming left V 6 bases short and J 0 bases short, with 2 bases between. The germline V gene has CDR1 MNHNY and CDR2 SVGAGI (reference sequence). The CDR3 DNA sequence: TGTGCCAGCAGGGTGAACACTGAAGCTTTCTTT. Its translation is CASRVNTEAFF.

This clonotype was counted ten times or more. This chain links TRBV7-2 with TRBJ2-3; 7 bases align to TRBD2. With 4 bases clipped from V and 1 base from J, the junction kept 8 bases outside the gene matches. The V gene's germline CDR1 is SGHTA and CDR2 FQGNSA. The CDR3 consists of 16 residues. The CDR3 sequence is CASSSNIAGGTDTQYF. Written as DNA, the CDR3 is TGTGCCAGCAGCTCCAACATCGCGGGGGGCACAGATACGCAGTATTTT.

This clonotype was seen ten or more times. CDR3 loop: CATGWSNEQFF. The CDR3 DNA reads as TGTGCCACCGGGTGGTCCAATGAGCAGTTCTTC. The rearrangement uses TRBV5-4 and TRBJ2-1; D not certain. The CDR3 loop spans 11 amino acids. CDR1 SGHNT and CDR2 YYREEE come from the germline V gene (reference sequence). Trimming shortened V by 9 bases and J by 6 bases, and 10 bases separated the two germline ends.

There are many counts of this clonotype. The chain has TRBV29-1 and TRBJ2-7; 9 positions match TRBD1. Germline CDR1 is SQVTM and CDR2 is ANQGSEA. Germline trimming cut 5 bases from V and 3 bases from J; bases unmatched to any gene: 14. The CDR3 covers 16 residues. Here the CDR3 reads CSVKLGQGSLYYEQYF. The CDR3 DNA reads TGCAGCGTTAAGTTAGGACAGGGGTCCCTATACTACGAGCAGTACTTC.

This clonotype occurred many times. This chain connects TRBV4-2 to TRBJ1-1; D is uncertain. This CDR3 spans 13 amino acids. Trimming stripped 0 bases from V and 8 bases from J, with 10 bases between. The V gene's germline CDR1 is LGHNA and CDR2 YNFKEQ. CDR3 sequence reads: CASSQELRNEAFF. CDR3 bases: TGTGCCAGCAGCCAAGAACTACGCAACGAAGCTTTCTTT.

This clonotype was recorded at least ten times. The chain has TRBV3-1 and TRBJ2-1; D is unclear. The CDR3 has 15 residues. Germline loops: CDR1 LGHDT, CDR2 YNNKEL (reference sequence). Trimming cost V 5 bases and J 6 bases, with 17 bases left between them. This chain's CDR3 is CASSKLSSIRNEQFF. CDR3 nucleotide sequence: TGTGCCAGCAGCAAACTATCGTCGATTCGCAATGAGCAGTTCTTC.

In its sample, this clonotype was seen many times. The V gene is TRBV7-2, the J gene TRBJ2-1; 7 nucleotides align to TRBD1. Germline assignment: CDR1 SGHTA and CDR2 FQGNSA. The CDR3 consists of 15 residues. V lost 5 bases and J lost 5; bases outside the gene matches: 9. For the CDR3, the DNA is TGTGCCAGCAGCCCAAGGGGACAGCACAACAATGAGCAGTTCTTC. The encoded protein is CASSPRGQHNNEQFF.

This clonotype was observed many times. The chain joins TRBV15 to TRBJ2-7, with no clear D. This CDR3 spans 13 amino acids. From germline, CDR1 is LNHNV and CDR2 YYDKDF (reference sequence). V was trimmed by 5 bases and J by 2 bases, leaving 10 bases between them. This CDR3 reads CATSLGRTYEQYF. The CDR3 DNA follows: TGTGCCACCAGCCTAGGGCGTACCTACGAGCAGTACTTC.

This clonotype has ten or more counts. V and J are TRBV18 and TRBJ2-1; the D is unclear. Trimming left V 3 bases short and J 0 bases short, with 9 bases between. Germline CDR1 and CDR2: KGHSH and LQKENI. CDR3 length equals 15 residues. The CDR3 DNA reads TGTGCCAGCTCACCGGCCCCGAGCTCCTACAATGAGCAGTTCTTC. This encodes CASSPAPSSYNEQFF.

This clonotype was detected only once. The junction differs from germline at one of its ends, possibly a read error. CDR3: CASRQDRVVAYEQYF. In DNA, the CDR3 is TGTGCCAGCCGCCAAGACAGGGTGGTTGCCTACGAGCAGTACTTC. V is TRBV3-1 and J is TRBJ2-7; 7 bases are shared with TRBD1. The CDR3 loop spans 15 amino acids. Germline lookup yields CDR1 LGHDT and CDR2 YNNKEL (reference sequence).

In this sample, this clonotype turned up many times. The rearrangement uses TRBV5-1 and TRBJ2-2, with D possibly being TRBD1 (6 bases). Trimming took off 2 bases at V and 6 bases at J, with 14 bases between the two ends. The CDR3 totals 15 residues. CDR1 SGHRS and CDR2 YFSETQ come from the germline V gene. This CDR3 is CASSFDRIAAGELFF. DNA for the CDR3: TGCGCCAGCAGCTTTGACAGGATAGCCGCCGGGGAGCTGTTTTTT.

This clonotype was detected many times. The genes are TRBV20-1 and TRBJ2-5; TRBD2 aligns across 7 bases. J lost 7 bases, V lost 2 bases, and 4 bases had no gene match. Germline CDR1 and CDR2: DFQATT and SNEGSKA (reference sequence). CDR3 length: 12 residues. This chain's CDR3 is CSARRGEWTQYF. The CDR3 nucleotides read TGCAGTGCTAGACGGGGGGAGTGGACCCAGTACTTC.

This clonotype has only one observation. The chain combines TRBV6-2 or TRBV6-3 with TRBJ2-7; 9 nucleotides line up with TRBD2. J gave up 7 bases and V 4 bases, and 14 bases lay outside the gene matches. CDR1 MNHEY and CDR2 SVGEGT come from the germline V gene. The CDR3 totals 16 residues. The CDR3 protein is CASSSGGLARGEEQYF. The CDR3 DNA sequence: TGTGCCAGCAGTTCAGGTGGACTAGCGCGAGGGGAGGAGCAGTACTTC.